These T cell receptor beta chains were read from a single sample in a study of blood T cell repertoires in COVID-19. TCRdb's table, derived via immunoSEQ multiplex PCR, lists solely in-frame clones and lacks some. The sample yields approximately 62,000 clones, approximately 90% seen once. The sequenced material came from peripheral blood. These receptors were taken from a human donor with active COVID-19. The donor label of this sample is uncertain. The CDR3 runs from the conserved cysteine through the conserved F or W. A D gene is named only where the DNA matches it firmly. Only some rows state a clone size, as once, few, many or a class for expanded clones.

d_call: -; clone_size: -; j_call: TRBJ1-5; v_call: TRBV3-1/TRBV3-2; cdr3_aa: CASSASTGGIEQPQHF; cdr3_nt: TGTGCCAGCAGCGCTTCAACGGGAGGCATAGAGCAGCCCCAGCATTTT
d_call: -; clone_size: -; j_call: TRBJ1-1; v_call: TRBV11-1; cdr3_aa: CASSFGEGRNTEAFF; cdr3_nt: TGTGCCAGCAGCTTTGGGGAGGGTCGGAACACTGAAGCTTTCTTT
d_call: -; clone_size: -; j_call: TRBJ2-1; v_call: TRBV27; cdr3_aa: CASSLSGPVDNEQFF; cdr3_nt: TGTGCCAGCAGTTTATCGGGGCCTGTGGACAATGAGCAGTTCTTC
d_call: -; clone_size: -; j_call: TRBJ1-5; v_call: TRBV21-1; cdr3_aa: CASSSGTGEGHSNQPQHF; cdr3_nt: TGTGCCAGCAGTTCCGGGACAGGGGAAGGACATAGCAATCAGCCCCAGCATTTT
d_call: -; clone_size: -; j_call: TRBJ2-3; v_call: TRBV15; cdr3_aa: CATSPPPGLHTDTQYF; cdr3_nt: TGTGCCACCAGTCCTCCTCCGGGACTCCACACAGATACGCAGTATTTT
d_call: TRBD2; clone_size: -; j_call: TRBJ2-7; v_call: TRBV5-4; cdr3_aa: CASSLTSGTYEQYF; cdr3_nt: TGTGCCAGCAGCTTAACTAGCGGGACCTACGAGCAGTACTTC
d_call: TRBD1; clone_size: once; j_call: TRBJ2-7; v_call: TRBV3-1/TRBV3-2; cdr3_aa: CASSQVNRGYEQYF; cdr3_nt: TGTGCCAGCAGCCAAGTGAACAGGGGTTACGAGCAGTACTTC
d_call: -; clone_size: -; j_call: TRBJ2-1; v_call: TRBV20-1; cdr3_aa: CSARDAGQQFF; cdr3_nt: TGCAGTGCTAGAGATGCGGGGCAGCAGTTCTTC
d_call: TRBD1; clone_size: -; j_call: TRBJ2-2; v_call: TRBV18; cdr3_aa: CASSDRGWDTGELFF; cdr3_nt: TGTGCCAGCTCCGACAGGGGTTGGGACACCGGGGAGCTGTTTTTT
d_call: -; clone_size: -; j_call: TRBJ2-5; v_call: TRBV18; cdr3_aa: CASSPRLPTGSQETQYF; cdr3_nt: TGTGCCAGCTCACCAAGGCTTCCTACAGGGAGTCAAGAGACCCAGTACTTC
d_call: -; clone_size: -; j_call: TRBJ2-2; v_call: TRBV6-5; cdr3_aa: CAMDKLGELFF; cdr3_nt: TGTGCCATGGACAAACTCGGGGAGCTGTTTTTT
d_call: -; clone_size: -; j_call: TRBJ2-5; v_call: TRBV18; cdr3_aa: CASSPETLETQYF; cdr3_nt: TGTGCCAGCTCACCAGAGACATTGGAGACCCAGTACTTC
d_call: TRBD1; clone_size: -; j_call: TRBJ1-2; v_call: TRBV7-3; cdr3_aa: CASSPGQGGKYGYTF; cdr3_nt: TGTGCCAGCAGCCCGGGACAGGGAGGAAAGTATGGCTACACCTTC
d_call: -; clone_size: -; j_call: TRBJ2-2; v_call: TRBV7-8; cdr3_aa: CASSANSVAGELFF; cdr3_nt: TGTGCCAGCAGCGCAAACTCCGTCGCCGGGGAGCTGTTTTTT
d_call: TRBD1; clone_size: -; j_call: TRBJ1-1; v_call: TRBV5-1; cdr3_aa: CASSSQGGSTEAFF; cdr3_nt: TGCGCCAGCAGCTCGCAGGGGGGAAGCACTGAAGCTTTCTTT
d_call: -; clone_size: once; j_call: TRBJ1-1; v_call: TRBV10-3; cdr3_aa: CAISDSLVTGNTEAFF; cdr3_nt: TGTGCCATCAGTGATAGTCTCGTAACGGGGAACACTGAAGCTTTCTTT
d_call: -; clone_size: -; j_call: TRBJ2-1; v_call: TRBV10-1; cdr3_aa: CASSRQPNEQFF; cdr3_nt: TGCGCCAGCAGTCGACAGCCCAATGAGCAGTTCTTC
d_call: -; clone_size: -; j_call: TRBJ2-2; v_call: TRBV9; cdr3_aa: CASSQDLSGLNTGELFF; cdr3_nt: TGTGCCAGCAGCCAAGACCTTTCAGGGTTGAACACCGGGGAGCTGTTTTTT